The clone carrying this T cell receptor (beta chain) was recorded only once. Both iRepertoire HTBI primers and Arm-PCR of CDR3 regions were used to build the TCR beta libraries. One entry per CDR3 protein results from TCRdb running MiXCR on the multiplex PCR reads. Of more than 350,000 distinct CDR3 sequences listed, 15% are singletons. The sample originates from a study of regulatory T cells in long-lasting Graves disease. Time point described: newly diagnosed GD, antithyroid drugs for less than 3 months. The authors made the TCR library using RNA they extracted from PBMCs. Recruitment took place at an endocrinology department in Xi'an, China. These same records also appear under a second study, on T cells in Graves' hyperthyroidism and ophthalmopathy. This second study says: In the first-round RT-PCR of the TCR CDR3, the HTBI primer set was used. Classification by a 13 V-J model distinguished ophthalmopathy from stable hyperthyroidism.

This TCR derives from a woman in her twenties or thirties with Graves disease. Specimen: peripheral blood mononuclear cells (PBMCs), collected at new diagnosis, from a patient treated with antithyroid drugs.

The CDR3 spells CASGEENTGELFF. CDR3 coding DNA: TGTGCCAGTGGGGAGGAGAACACCGGGGAGCTGTTTTTT. This rearrangement joins TRBV19 to TRBJ2-2; TRBD2 might be the D (6 bases). V was trimmed by 8 bases and J by 1 base, leaving 8 bases between them. The CDR3 spans 13 residues. Germline-derived CDR1 and CDR2 are LNHDA and SQIVND (reference sequence). Combining the CDR3 with reference TRBV19 and TRBJ2-2 gives the whole variable domain DGGITQSPKYLFRKEGQNVTLSCEQNLNHDAMYWYRQDPGQGLRLIYYSQIVNDFQKGDIAEGYSVSREKKESFPLTVTSAQKNPTAFYLCASGEENTGELFFGEGSRLTVL.